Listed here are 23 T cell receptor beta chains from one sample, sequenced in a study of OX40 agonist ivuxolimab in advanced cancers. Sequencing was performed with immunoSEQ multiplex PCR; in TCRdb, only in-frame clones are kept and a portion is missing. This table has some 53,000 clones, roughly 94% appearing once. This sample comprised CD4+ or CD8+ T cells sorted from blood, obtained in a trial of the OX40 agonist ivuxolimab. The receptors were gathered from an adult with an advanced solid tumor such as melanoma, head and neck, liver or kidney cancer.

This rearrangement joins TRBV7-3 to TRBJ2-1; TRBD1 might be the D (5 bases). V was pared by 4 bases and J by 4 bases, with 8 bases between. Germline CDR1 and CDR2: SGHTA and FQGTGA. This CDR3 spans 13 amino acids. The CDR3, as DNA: TGTGCCAGCAGCTCATCAGGGTACAATGAGCAGTTCTTC. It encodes CASSSSGYNEQFF.

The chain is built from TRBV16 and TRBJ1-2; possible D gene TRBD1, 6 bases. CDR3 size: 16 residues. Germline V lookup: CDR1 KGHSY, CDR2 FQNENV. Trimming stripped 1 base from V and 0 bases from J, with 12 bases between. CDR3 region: CASSQLSTGTNYGYTF. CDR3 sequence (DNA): TGTGCCAGCAGCCAATTATCGACAGGAACTAACTATGGCTACACCTTC.

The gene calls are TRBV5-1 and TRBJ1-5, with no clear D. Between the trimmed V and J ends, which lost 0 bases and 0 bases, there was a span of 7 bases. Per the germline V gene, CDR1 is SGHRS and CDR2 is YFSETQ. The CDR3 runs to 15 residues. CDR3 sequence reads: CASSLEGSSNQPQHF. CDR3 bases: TGCGCCAGCAGCTTGGAGGGCAGTAGCAATCAGCCCCAGCATTTT.

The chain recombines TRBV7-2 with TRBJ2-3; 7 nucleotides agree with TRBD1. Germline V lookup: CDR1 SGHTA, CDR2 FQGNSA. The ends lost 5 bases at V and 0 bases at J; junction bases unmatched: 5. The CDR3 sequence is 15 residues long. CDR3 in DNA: TGTGCCAGCAGCGAGACAGGGTATAGCACAGATACGCAGTATTTT. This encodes CASSETGYSTDTQYF.

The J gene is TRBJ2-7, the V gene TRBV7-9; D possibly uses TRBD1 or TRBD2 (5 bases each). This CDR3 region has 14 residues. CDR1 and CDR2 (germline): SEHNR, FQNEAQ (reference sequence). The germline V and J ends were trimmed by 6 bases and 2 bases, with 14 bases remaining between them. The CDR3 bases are TGTGCCAGCAGTCCACCGGGACGAACCTACGAGCAGTACTTC. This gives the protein CASSPPGRTYEQYF. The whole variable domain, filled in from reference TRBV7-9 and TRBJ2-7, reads DTGVSQNPRHKITKRGQNVTFRCDPISEHNRLYWYRQTLGQGPEFLTYFQNEAQLEKSRLLSDRFSAERPKGSFSTLEIQRTEQGDSAMYLCASSPPGRTYEQYFGPGTRLTVT.

The CDR3 is CASSLSLTADTQYF. DNA of the CDR3: TGTGCCAGCAGCTTAAGTCTGACTGCCGATACGCAGTATTTT. The rearrangement uses TRBV7-9 and TRBJ2-3; D not resolved. The CDR3 runs 14 residues. Trimming removed 2 bases from V and 6 bases from J, with 12 bases in between. CDR1 and CDR2 from the germline V gene are SEHNR and FQNEAQ (reference sequence). Combining the CDR3 with reference TRBV7-9 and TRBJ2-3 gives the whole variable domain DTGVSQNPRHKITKRGQNVTFRCDPISEHNRLYWYRQTLGQGPEFLTYFQNEAQLEKSRLLSDRFSAERPKGSFSTLEIQRTEQGDSAMYLCASSLSLTADTQYFGPGTRLTVL.

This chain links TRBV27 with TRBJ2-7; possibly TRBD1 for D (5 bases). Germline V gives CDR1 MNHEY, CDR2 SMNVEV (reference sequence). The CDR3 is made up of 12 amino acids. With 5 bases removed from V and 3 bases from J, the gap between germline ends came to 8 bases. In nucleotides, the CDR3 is TGTGCCAGCAGTACAACAGGCTACGAGCAGTACTTC. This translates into CASSTTGYEQYF.

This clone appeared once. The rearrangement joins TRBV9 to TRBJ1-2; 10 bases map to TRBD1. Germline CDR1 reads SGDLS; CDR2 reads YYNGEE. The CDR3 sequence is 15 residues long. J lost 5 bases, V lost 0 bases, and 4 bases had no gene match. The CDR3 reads CASSVEGQGWYGYTF. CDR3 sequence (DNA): TGTGCCAGCAGCGTAGAGGGACAGGGGTGGTATGGCTACACCTTC.

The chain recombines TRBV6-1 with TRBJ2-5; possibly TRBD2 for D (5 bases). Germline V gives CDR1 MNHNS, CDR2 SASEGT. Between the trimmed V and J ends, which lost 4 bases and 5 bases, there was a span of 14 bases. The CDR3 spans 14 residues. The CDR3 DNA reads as TGTGCCAGCAGTGGAGAGGGATTTGGGGAGACCCAGTACTTC. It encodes CASSGEGFGETQYF.

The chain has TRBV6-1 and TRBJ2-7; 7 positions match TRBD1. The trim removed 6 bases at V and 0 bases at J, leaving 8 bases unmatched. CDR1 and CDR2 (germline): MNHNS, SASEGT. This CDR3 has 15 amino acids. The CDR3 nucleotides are TGTGCCAGCAGCCAAGGACAGGCTGGCTCCTACGAGCAGTACTTC. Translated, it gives CASSQGQAGSYEQYF.

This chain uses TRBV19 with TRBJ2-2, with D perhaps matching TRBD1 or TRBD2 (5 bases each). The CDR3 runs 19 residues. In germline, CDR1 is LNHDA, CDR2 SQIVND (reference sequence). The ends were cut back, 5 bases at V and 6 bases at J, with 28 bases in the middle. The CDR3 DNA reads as TGTGCCAGTAGTGCCCCATACAAATATACCGGGACCCGCCCCGGGGAGCTGTTTTTT. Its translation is CASSAPYKYTGTRPGELFF.

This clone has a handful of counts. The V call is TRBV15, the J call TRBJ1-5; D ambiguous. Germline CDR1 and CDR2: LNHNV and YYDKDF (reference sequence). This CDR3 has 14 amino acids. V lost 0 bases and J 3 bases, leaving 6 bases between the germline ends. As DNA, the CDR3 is TGTGCCACCAGCAGAGAGCCAGACAATCAGCCCCAGCATTTT. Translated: CATSREPDNQPQHF.

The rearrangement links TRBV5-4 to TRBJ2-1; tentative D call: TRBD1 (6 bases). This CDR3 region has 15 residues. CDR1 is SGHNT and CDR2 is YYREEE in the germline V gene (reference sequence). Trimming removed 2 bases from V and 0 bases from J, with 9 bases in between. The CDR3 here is CASSFTGPSYNEQFF. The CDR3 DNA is TGTGCCAGCAGCTTCACAGGGCCCTCCTACAATGAGCAGTTCTTC.

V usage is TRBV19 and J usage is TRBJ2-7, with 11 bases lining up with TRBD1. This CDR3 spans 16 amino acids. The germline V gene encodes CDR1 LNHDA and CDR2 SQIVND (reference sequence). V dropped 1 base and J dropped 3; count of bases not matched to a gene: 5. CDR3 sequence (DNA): TGTGCCAGTAGTATAGGGACAGGGGGCGCTGGCTACGAGCAGTACTTC. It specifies CASSIGTGGAGYEQYF. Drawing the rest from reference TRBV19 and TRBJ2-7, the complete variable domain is DGGITQSPKYLFRKEGQNVTLSCEQNLNHDAMYWYRQDPGQGLRLIYYSQIVNDFQKGDIAEGYSVSREKKESFPLTVTSAQKNPTAFYLCASSIGTGGAGYEQYFGPGTRLTVT.

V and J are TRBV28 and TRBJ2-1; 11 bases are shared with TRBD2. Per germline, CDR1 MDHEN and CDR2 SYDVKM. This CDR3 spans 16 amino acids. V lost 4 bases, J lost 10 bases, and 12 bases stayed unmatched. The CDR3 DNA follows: TGTGCCAGCAGTTGGTATAGCGGGAGGGACGCAATGGAGCAGTTCTTC. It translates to CASSWYSGRDAMEQFF.

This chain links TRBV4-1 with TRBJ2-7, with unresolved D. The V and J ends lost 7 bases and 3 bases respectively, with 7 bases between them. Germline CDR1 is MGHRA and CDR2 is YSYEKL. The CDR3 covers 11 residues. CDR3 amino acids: CASMGSYEQYF. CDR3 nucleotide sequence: TGCGCCAGCATGGGTAGCTACGAGCAGTACTTC.

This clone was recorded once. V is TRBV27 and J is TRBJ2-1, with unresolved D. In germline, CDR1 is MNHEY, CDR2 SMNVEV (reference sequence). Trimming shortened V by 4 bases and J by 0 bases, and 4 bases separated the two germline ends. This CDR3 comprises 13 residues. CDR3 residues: CASSYGSYNEQFF. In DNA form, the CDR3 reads TGTGCCAGCAGTTATGGCTCCTACAATGAGCAGTTCTTC.

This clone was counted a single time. The CDR3 sequence: CASWNGGELFF. As DNA, the CDR3 is TGTGCCAGCTGGAACGGCGGGGAGCTGTTTTTT. The chain uses TRBV27 and TRBJ2-2; no clear D gene. The CDR3 runs 11 residues. CDR1 and CDR2 (germline): MNHEY, SMNVEV (reference sequence). The germline V and J ends were trimmed by 8 bases and 7 bases, with 8 bases remaining between them.

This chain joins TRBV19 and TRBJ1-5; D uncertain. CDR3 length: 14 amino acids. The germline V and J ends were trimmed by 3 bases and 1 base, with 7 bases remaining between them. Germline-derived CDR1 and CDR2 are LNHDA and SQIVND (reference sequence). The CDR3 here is CASSMAVSNQPQHF. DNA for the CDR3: TGTGCCAGTAGTATGGCCGTGAGCAATCAGCCCCAGCATTTT. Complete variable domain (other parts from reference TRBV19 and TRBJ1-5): DGGITQSPKYLFRKEGQNVTLSCEQNLNHDAMYWYRQDPGQGLRLIYYSQIVNDFQKGDIAEGYSVSREKKESFPLTVTSAQKNPTAFYLCASSMAVSNQPQHFGDGTRLSIL.

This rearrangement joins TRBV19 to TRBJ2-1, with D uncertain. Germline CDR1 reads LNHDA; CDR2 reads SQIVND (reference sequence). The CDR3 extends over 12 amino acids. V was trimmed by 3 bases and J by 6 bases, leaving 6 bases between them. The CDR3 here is CASSIGPNEQFF. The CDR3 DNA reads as TGTGCCAGTAGTATTGGCCCCAATGAGCAGTTCTTC.

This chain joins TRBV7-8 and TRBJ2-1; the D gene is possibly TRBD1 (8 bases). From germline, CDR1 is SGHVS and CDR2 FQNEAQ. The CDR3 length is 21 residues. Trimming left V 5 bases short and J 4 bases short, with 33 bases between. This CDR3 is CASSPTDRDLTRSSGYNEQFF. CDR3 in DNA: TGTGCCAGCAGCCCCACGGACAGGGACTTGACCCGGAGTAGCGGGTACAATGAGCAGTTCTTC.

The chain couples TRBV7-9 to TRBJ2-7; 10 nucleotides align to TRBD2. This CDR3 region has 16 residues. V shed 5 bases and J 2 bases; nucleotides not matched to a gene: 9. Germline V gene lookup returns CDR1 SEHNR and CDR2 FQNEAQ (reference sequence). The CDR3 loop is CASSTSSGSRPYEQYF. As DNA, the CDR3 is TGTGCCAGCAGCACCTCTAGCGGGAGCCGACCCTACGAGCAGTACTTC.

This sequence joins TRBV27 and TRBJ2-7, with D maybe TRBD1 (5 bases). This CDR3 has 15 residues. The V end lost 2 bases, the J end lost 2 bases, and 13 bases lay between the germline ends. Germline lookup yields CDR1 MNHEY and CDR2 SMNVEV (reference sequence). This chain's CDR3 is CASSLQGASPYEQYF. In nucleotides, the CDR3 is TGTGCCAGCAGTTTACAGGGCGCCAGCCCCTACGAGCAGTACTTC.